The clone carrying this T cell receptor beta chain has more than one count but fewer than ten. V lost 1 base and J lost 3, with 10 bases in between. This CDR3 is built from 15 residues. The V gene's germline CDR1 is LNHDA and CDR2 SQIVND (reference sequence). Treatment of the sample: randomized to nivolumab then ipilimumab (arm A) or the reverse (arm B). None of the patients previously received DNA-damaging chemotherapy. The sample comes from a study of sequential checkpoint blockade in melanoma. Profiling relied on immunoSEQ multiplex PCR, and the TCRdb table lists in-frame clones only, not all of them. The data hold about 4,800 clones, with 70% to 80% observed a single time.

The chain links TRBV19 to TRBJ2-1, with D possibly TRBD2 on 5 matching bases. This sequence was found in a human donor with melanoma. Sample: CD8+ T cells sorted from blood (inferred from file names), taken from a patient given nivolumab and ipilimumab in sequence. The CDR3 region is CASSIVAGSYNEQFF. The CDR3 DNA follows: TGTGCCAGTAGTATAGTGGCGGGTAGCTACAATGAGCAGTTCTTC.